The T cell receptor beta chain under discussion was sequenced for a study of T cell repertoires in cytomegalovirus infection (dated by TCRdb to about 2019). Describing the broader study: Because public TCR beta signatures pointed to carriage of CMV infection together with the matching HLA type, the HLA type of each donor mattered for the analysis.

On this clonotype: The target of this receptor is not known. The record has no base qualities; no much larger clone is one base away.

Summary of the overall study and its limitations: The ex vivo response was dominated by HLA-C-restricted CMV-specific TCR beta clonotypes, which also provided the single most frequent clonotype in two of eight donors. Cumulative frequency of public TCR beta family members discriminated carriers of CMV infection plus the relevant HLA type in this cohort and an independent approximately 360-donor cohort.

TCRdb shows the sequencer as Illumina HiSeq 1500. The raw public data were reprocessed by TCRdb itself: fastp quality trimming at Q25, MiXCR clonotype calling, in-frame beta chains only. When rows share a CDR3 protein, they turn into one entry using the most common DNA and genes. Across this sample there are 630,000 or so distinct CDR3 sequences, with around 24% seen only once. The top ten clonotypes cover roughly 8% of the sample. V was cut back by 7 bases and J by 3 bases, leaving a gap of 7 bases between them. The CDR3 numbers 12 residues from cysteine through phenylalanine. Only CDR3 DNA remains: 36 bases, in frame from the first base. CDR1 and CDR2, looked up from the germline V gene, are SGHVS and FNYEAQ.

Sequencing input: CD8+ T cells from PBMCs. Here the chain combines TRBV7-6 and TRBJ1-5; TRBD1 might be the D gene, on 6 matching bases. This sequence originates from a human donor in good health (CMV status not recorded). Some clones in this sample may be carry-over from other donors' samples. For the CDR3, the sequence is CASNRVNQPQHF. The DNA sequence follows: TGTGCCAGCAACAGGGTCAATCAGCCCCAGCATTTT.